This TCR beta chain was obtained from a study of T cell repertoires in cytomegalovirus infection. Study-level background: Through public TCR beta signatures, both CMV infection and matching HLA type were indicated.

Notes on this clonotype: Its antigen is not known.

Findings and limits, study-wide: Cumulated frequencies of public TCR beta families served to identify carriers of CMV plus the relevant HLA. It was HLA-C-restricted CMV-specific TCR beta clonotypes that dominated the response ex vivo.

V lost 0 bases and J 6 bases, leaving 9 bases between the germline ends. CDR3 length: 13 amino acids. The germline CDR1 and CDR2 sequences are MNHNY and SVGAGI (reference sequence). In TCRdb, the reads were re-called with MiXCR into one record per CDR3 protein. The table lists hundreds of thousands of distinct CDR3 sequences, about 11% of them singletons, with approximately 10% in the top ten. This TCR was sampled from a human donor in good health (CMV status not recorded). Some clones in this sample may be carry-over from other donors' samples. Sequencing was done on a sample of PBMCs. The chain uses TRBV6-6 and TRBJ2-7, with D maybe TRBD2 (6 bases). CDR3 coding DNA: TGTGCCAGCAGTTACTCACGGGGGAGCGAGCAGTACTTC. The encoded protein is CASSYSRGSEQYF.